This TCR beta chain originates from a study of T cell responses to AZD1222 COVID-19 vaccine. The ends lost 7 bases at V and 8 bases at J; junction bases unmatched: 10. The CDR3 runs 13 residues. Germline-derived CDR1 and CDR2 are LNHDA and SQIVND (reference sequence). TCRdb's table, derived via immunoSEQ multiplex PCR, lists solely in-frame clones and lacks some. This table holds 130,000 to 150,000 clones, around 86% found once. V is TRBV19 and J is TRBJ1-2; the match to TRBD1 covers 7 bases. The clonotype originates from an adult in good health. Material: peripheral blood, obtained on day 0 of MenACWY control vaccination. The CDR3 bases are TGTGCCAGTAAAAAAGGGGGCTTGGAGGGCTACACCTTC. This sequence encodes CASKKGGLEGYTF.